This is a list of T cell receptor beta chains from one sample in a study of T-cell reconstitution after alpha-beta-depleted transplantation in children. MiXCR, applied by TCRdb to the PCR reads, yields one record per CDR3 protein. This sample carries 55,000 to 90,000 distinct CDR3 sequences, roughly 5.2% of them seen once, and the ten largest clones take over 15%. The sample was PBMCs, mostly from graft donor cells, taken 180 days after TCRalphabeta/CD19-depleted stem cell transplant. The receptors shown here come from a boy in the first two years of life who had a stem cell transplant for acute myeloid leukemia, so the T cells may come from the graft donor. Each CDR3 is given with its conserved first and last residue. The D gene is left open where the match is weak. Sizes are listed as once, few or many counts, or a class when the clone is expanded.

v_call: TRBV3-1; clone_size: many; d_call: NA; j_call: TRBJ1-2; cdr3_nt: TGTGCCAGCAGCCAAGATCGCCTCTATGGCTACACCTTC; cdr3_aa: CASSQDRLYGYTF
v_call: TRBV19; clone_size: few; d_call: TRBD1; j_call: TRBJ2-1; cdr3_nt: TGTGCCAGTAGAAGGGGACAGGGAAGATTTAATGAGCAGTTCTTC; cdr3_aa: CASRRGQGRFNEQFF
v_call: TRBV11-2; clone_size: many; d_call: TRBD1; j_call: TRBJ2-5; cdr3_nt: TGTGCCAGCAGCCCGACAGGGGGAGAGGAGACCCAGTACTTC; cdr3_aa: CASSPTGGEETQYF
v_call: TRBV20-1; clone_size: many; d_call: TRBD2; j_call: TRBJ2-1; cdr3_nt: TGCAGTGCGAGAAGGAGCGGGGGCCCTCTCCCCCGTAATGAGCAGTTCTTC; cdr3_aa: CSARRSGGPLPRNEQFF
v_call: TRBV11-2; clone_size: many; d_call: NA; j_call: TRBJ2-1; cdr3_nt: TGTGCCAGCACCAAGACCGGGACAAAACTTTCCTACAATGAGCAGTTCTTC; cdr3_aa: CASTKTGTKLSYNEQFF
v_call: TRBV11-3; clone_size: many; d_call: TRBD1; j_call: TRBJ1-4; cdr3_nt: TGTGCCAGCAGCTTAGGACAGGGCCGGGAAAAACTGTTTTTT; cdr3_aa: CASSLGQGREKLFF
v_call: TRBV29-1; clone_size: many; d_call: NA; j_call: TRBJ2-2; cdr3_nt: TGCAGCGTCCGTCAGGGGGGGAACGGGGAGCTGTTTTTT; cdr3_aa: CSVRQGGNGELFF
v_call: TRBV10-3; clone_size: many; d_call: NA; j_call: TRBJ2-7; cdr3_nt: TGTGCCATCAGTGAGGGCCTAGCCTACGAGCAGTACTTC; cdr3_aa: CAISEGLAYEQYF
v_call: TRBV7-2; clone_size: many; d_call: TRBD2; j_call: TRBJ2-3; cdr3_nt: TGTGCCAGCAGCTTGGCCGGGACTAGCGGGGGAGATACGCAGTATTTT; cdr3_aa: CASSLAGTSGGDTQYF
v_call: TRBV12-3/TRBV12-4; clone_size: many; d_call: NA; j_call: TRBJ1-6; cdr3_nt: TGTGCCAGCAGTTTGGCCGCAGAATATAATTCACCCCTCCACTTT; cdr3_aa: CASSLAAEYNSPLHF
v_call: TRBV15; clone_size: many; d_call: TRBD1; j_call: TRBJ2-6; cdr3_nt: TGTGCCACCAGCAGTGGACAGGGGACTGGGGCCAACGTCCTGACTTTC; cdr3_aa: CATSSGQGTGANVLTF
v_call: TRBV3-1; clone_size: many; d_call: NA; j_call: TRBJ1-1; cdr3_nt: TGTGCCAGCAGCCAAGGCGGGACTGACACTGAAGCTTTCTTT; cdr3_aa: CASSQGGTDTEAFF
v_call: TRBV30; clone_size: many; d_call: TRBD1; j_call: TRBJ2-7; cdr3_nt: TGTGCCTGGAGTGTAGGACAGGGCGTAGAGCAGTACTTC; cdr3_aa: CAWSVGQGVEQYF
v_call: TRBV20-1; clone_size: many; d_call: NA; j_call: TRBJ2-3; cdr3_nt: TGCAGTGCTAGAGACCCAGGGGCACCCACAGATACGCAGTATTTT; cdr3_aa: CSARDPGAPTDTQYF
v_call: TRBV6-2/TRBV6-3; clone_size: many; d_call: TRBD1; j_call: TRBJ1-2; cdr3_nt: TGTGCCAGCAGTTACCCGCGCCGACAGGGGGACCACTCAGCTAACTATGGCTACACCTTC; cdr3_aa: CASSYPRRQGDHSANYGYTF
v_call: TRBV7-2; clone_size: many; d_call: NA; j_call: TRBJ2-3; cdr3_nt: TGTGCCAGCAGCTTAGGGGTCTCGGGGCGGGATACGCAGTATTTT; cdr3_aa: CASSLGVSGRDTQYF
v_call: TRBV5-1; clone_size: many; d_call: NA; j_call: TRBJ1-2; cdr3_nt: TGCGCCAGCAGCCCAGACTTTAACTATGGCTACACCTTC; cdr3_aa: CASSPDFNYGYTF
v_call: TRBV2; clone_size: many; d_call: NA; j_call: TRBJ2-5; cdr3_nt: TGTGCCAGCAGTGCCAGGACAGAGTACCAAGAGACCCAGTACTTC; cdr3_aa: CASSARTEYQETQYF
v_call: TRBV28; clone_size: many; d_call: TRBD1; j_call: TRBJ1-1; cdr3_nt: TGTGCCAGCAGATCGGGTGGGGACAGGAACACTGAAGCTTTCTTT; cdr3_aa: CASRSGGDRNTEAFF
v_call: TRBV29-1; clone_size: many; d_call: NA; j_call: TRBJ2-7; cdr3_nt: TGCAGCGTTGTCGGATACGAGCAGTACTTC; cdr3_aa: CSVVGYEQYF
v_call: TRBV6-5; clone_size: few; d_call: NA; j_call: TRBJ2-2; cdr3_nt: TGTGCCAGCAGTTGGGGGGCCGGGGAGCTGTTTTTT; cdr3_aa: CASSWGAGELFF
v_call: TRBV5-1; clone_size: many; d_call: NA; j_call: TRBJ2-7; cdr3_nt: TGCGCCAGCAGCTTGGTACAGGGCTACGAGCAGTACTTC; cdr3_aa: CASSLVQGYEQYF
v_call: TRBV25-1; clone_size: many; d_call: NA; j_call: TRBJ1-2; cdr3_nt: TGTGCCAGCAGTGAATATTTCGAGGACGAACGATCCATCCCGGGCGGCTACACCTTC; cdr3_aa: CASSEYFEDERSIPGGYTF
v_call: TRBV11-2; clone_size: many; d_call: TRBD1; j_call: TRBJ2-1; cdr3_nt: TGTGCCAGCAGTCCAACAGGGGGCTCCTACAATGAGCAGTTCTTC; cdr3_aa: CASSPTGGSYNEQFF
v_call: TRBV7-2; clone_size: many; d_call: NA; j_call: TRBJ1-2; cdr3_nt: TGTGCCAGCAGCCAAGCTGCTTCGCACCGCTACACCTTC; cdr3_aa: CASSQAASHRYTF
v_call: TRBV29-1; clone_size: many; d_call: NA; j_call: TRBJ2-5; cdr3_nt: TGCAGCGTACAGAGGGCGCGGACCCAGTACTTC; cdr3_aa: CSVQRARTQYF
v_call: TRBV5-1; clone_size: many; d_call: NA; j_call: TRBJ2-2; cdr3_nt: TGCGCCAGCAGCTTGCAGACAGGCTGGAACACCGGGGAGCTGTTTTTT; cdr3_aa: CASSLQTGWNTGELFF